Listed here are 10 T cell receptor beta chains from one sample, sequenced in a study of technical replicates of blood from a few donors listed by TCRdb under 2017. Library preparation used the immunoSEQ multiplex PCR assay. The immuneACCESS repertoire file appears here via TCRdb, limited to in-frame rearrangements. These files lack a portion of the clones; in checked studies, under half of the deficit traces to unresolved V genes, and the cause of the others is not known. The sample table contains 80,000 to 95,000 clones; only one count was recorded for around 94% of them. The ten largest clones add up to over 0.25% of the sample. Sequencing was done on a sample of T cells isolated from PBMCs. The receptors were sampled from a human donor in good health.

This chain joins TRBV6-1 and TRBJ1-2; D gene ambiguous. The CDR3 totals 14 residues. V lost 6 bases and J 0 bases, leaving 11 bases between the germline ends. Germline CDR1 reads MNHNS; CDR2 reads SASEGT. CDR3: CASRLGRTNYGYTF. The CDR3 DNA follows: TGTGCCAGCAGGCTAGGGAGAACTAACTATGGCTACACCTTC.

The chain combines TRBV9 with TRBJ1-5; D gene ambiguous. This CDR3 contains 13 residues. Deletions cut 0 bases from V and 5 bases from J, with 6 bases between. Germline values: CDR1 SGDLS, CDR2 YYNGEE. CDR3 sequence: CASSVDGDQPQHF. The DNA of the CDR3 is TGTGCCAGCAGCGTAGACGGGGATCAGCCCCAGCATTTT.

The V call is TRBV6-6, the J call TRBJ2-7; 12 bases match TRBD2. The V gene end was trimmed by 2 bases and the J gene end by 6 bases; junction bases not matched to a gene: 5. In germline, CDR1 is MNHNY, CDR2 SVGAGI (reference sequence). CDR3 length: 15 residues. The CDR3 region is CASSYTLAGGSEQYF. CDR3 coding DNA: TGTGCCAGCAGTTACACCCTAGCGGGAGGGTCCGAGCAGTACTTC.

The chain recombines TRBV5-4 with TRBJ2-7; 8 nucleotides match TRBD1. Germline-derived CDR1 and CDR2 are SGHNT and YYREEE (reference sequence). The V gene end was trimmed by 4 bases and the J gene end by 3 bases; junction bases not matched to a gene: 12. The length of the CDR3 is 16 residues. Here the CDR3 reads CASSPLRTGIHYEQYF. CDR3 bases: TGTGCCAGCAGCCCTCTTCGGACAGGGATCCACTACGAGCAGTACTTC.

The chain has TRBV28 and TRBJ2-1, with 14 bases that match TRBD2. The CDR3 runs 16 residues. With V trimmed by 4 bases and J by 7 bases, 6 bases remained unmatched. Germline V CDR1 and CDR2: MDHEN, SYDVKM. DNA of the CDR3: TGTGCCAGCAGTTCACCGGGACTAGCGGGAGATAATGAGCAGTTCTTC. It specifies CASSSPGLAGDNEQFF.

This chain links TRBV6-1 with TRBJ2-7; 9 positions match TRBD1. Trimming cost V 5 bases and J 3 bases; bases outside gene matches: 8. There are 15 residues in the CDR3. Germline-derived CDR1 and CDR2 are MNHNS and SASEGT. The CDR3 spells CASSLNPGQGYEQYF. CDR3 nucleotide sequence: TGTGCCAGCAGTTTAAACCCGGGACAGGGCTACGAGCAGTACTTC.

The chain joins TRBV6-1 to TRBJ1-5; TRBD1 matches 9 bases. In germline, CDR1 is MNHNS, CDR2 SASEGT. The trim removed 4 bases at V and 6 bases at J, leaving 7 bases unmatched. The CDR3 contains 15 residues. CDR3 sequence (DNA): TGTGCCAGCAGTGGCGGACAGGGGTCGGTTCAGCCCCAGCATTTT. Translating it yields CASSGGQGSVQPQHF.

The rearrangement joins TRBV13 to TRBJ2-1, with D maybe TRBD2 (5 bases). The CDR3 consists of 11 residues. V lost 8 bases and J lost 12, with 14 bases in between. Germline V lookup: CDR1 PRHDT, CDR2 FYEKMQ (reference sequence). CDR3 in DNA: TGTGCCAGCGACTTTGGAGGCGGGCAGTTCTTC. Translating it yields CASDFGGGQFF.

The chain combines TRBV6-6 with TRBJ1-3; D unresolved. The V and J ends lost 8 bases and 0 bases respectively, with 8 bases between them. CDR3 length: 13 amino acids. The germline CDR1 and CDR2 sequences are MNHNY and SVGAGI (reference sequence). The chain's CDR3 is CASGQHSGNTIYF. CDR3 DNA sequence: TGTGCCAGCGGTCAACACTCTGGAAACACCATATATTTT.

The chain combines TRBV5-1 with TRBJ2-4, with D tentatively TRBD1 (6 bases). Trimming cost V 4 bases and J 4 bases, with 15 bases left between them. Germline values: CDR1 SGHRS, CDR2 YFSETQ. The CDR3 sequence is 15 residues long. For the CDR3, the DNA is TGCGCCAGCAGCCAGTTACAGGGAGAAAAAAACATTCAGTACTTC. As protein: CASSQLQGEKNIQYF.